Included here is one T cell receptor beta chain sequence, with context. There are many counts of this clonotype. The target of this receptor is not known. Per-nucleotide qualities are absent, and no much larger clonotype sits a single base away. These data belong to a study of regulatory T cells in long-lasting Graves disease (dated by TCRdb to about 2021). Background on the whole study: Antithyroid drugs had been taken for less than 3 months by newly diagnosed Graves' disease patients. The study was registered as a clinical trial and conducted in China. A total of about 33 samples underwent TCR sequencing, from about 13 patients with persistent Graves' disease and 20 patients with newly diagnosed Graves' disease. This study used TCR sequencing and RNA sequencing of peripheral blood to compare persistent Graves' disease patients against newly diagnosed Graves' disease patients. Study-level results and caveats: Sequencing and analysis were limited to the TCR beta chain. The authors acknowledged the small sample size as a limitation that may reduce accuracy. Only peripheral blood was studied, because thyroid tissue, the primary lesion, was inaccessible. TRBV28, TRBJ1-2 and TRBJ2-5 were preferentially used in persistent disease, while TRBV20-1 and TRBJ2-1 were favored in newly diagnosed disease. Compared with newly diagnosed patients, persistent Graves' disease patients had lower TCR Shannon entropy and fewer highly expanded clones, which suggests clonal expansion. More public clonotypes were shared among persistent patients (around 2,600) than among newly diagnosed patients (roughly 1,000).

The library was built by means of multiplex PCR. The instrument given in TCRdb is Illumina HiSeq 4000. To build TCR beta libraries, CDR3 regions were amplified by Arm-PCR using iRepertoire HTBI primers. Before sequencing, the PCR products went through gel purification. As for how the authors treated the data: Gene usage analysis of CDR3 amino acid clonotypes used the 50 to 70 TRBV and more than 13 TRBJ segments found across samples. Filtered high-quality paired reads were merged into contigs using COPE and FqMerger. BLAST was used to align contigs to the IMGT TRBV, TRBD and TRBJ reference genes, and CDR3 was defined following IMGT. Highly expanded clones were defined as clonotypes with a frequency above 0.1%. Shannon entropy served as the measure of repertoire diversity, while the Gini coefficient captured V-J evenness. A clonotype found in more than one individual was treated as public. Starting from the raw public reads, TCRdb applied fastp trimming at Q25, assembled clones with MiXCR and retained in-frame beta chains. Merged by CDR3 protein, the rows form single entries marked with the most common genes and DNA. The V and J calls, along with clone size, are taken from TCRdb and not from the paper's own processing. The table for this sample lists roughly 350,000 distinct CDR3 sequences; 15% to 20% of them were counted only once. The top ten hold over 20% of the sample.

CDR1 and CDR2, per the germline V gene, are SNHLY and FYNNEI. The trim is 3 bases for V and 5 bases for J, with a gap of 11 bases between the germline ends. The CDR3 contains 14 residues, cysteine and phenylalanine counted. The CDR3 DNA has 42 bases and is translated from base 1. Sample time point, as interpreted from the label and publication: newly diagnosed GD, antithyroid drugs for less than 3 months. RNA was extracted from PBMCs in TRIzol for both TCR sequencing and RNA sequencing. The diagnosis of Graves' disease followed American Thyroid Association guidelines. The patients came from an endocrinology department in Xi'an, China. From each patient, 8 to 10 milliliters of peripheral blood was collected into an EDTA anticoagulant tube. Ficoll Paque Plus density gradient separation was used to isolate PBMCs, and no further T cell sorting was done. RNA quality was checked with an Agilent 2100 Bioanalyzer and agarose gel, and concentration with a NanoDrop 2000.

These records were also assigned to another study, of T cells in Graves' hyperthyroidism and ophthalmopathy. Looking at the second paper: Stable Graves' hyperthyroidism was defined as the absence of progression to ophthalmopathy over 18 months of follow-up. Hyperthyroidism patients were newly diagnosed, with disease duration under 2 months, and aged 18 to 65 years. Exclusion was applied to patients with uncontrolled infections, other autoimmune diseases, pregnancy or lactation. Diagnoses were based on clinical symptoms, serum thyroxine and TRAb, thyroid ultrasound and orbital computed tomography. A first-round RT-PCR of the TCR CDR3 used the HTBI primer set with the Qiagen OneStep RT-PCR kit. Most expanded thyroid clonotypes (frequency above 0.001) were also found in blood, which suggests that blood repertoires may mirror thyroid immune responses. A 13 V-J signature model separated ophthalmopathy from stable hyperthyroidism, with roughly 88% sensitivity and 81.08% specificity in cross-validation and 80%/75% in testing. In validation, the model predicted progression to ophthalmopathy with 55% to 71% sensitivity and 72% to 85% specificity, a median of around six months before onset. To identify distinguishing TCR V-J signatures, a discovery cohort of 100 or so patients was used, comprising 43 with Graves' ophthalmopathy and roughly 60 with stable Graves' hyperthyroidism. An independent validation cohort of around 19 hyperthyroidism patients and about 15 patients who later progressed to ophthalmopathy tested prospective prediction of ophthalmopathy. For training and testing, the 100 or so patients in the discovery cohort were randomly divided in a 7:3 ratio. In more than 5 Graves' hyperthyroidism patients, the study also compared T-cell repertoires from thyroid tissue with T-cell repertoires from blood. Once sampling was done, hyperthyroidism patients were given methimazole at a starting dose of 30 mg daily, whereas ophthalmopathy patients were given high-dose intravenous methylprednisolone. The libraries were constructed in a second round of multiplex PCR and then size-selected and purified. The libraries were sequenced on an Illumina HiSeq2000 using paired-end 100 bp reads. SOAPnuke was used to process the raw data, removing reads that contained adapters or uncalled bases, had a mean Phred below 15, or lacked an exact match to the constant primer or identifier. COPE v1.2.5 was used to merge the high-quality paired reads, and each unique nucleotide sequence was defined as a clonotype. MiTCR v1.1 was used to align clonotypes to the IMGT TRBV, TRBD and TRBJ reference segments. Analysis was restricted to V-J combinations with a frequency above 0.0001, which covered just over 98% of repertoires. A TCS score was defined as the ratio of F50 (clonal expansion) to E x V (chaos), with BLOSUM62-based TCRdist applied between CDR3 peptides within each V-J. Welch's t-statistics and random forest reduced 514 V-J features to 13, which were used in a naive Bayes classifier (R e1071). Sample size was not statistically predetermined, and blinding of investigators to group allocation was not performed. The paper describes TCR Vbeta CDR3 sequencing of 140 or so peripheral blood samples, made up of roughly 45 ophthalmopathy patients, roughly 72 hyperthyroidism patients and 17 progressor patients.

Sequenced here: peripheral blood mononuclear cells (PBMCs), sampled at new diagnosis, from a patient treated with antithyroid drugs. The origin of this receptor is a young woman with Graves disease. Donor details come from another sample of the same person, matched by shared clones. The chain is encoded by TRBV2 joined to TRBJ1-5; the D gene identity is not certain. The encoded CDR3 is CASSESTRDQPQHF. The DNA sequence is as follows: TGTGCCAGCAGTGAGTCGACGAGGGATCAGCCCCAGCATTTT.